This T cell receptor (beta chain) was sequenced for a study of cytotoxic CD8 clonotypes in ibrutinib-treated CLL. Study details: The average sample held roughly 250,000 productive templates and approximately 93,000 productive rearrangements. General study points: In comparison with age-matched healthy donors, baseline clonality was higher and tracked circulating CD8+ T-cell counts. The study found public clonotypes uncommon, contracting or stable on treatment. Whereas clonality rose at ibrutinib response, it declined toward baseline at progression.

As to this clone: The antigen is unknown.

Assay: immunoSEQ multiplex PCR; the TCRdb copy retains only in-frame clones and omits some. Altogether tens of thousands of clones are present, under 75% being singletons, with the ten largest covering roughly 13%. The CDR3 runs 15 residues. Germline CDR1 SGHTA, CDR2 FQGNSA. V was trimmed by 1 base and J by 2 bases, leaving 10 bases between them. The sequencing used PBMCs, collected after 12 months of ibrutinib treatment. The source is a human donor with chronic lymphocytic leukemia. This sequence joins TRBV7-2 and TRBJ2-3; TRBD1 is a possible D gene (5 bases). CDR3 protein: CASSLGGLITDTQYF. The CDR3 DNA is TGTGCCAGCAGCTTAGGGGGCCTAATCACAGATACGCAGTATTTT.